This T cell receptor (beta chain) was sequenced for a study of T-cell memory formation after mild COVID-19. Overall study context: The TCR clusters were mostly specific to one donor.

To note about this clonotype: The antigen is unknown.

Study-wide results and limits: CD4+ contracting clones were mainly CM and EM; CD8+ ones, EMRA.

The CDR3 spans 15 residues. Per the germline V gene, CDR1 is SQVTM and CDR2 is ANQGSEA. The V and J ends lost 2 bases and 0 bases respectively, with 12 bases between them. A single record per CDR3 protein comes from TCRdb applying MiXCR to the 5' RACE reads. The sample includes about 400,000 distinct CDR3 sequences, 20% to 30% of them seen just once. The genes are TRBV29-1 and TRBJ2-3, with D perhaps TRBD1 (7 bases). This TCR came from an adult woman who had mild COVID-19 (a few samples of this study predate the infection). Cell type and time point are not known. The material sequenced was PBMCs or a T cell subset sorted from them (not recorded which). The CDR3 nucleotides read TGCAGCGTTGAAATCGCAGGGGGGAGCACAGATACGCAGTATTTT. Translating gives CSVEIAGGSTDTQYF.